This T cell receptor (beta chain) was captured by sequencing in a study of identical twins (dated by TCRdb to between 2015 and 2016). Background for the entire study: TCR alpha and beta repertoires from monozygotic twins, unrelated adults of various ages and cord blood were deep-sequenced to test whether fetal clonotypes persist. To rule out contamination, the twin experiments were replicated at different times with different library preparation protocols.

Library generation was performed with 5' RACE. The run used an Illumina HiSeq 2000. A universal primer binding site was introduced by template switching, and a unique molecular identifier was present in the final cDNA, enabling accurate counting of TCR cDNA molecules. Specific primers in the conserved constant-segment region were used to synthesize first-strand cDNA for TCR alpha and beta chains. To control for contamination, every cDNA library was double barcoded, receiving both a SMART-Mk sample barcode and Illumina barcodes. TruSeq adapter sequences along with Illumina sample barcodes were introduced in two successive PCR steps. TCR alpha and beta cDNA libraries were sequenced on the Illumina HiSeq platform with custom primers. In the original analysis: Raw reads were processed with MiGEC to extract unique molecular identifiers, and MiXCR was used to determine CDR3 positions. Recombination models were inferred per individual with the repgenHMM and IGoR tools using an EM algorithm. The analysis of shared clonotypes was done with the tcR package in R, with sharing normalized by the product of cloneset sizes. To study raw recombination free of thymic and clonal selection effects, out-of-frame nonproductive sequences were analyzed. TCRdb cleaned the public reads at Q25 with fastp, built clones with MiXCR and kept in-frame beta chains. Each record represents a unique CDR3 protein, reported with the most common genes and DNA among its rows. V and J calls and clone size were set by TCRdb, not the authors. Counted in this sample were 450,000 to 650,000 distinct CDR3 sequences; 13% to 15% of them appeared once. The ten largest clones capture roughly 0.46% of the sample.

Of note for this clonotype: This receptor's antigen is unknown. No base qualities exist here, and no much larger clone lies one base off it.

Points the paper makes about the study in general: Conclusions relied on cross-sectional statistical analysis, since the same donors could not be followed over many years. Compared with coincidental sharing between unrelated individuals, out-of-frame TCR alpha sequences shared between twins showed an excess of sequences with low generation probability. Recombination models systematically underestimated out-of-frame TCR alpha sharing in monozygotic twins but agreed with sharing between unrelated individuals. Abundant cord blood beta clonotypes carried fewer insertions; young adult naive repertoires showed a weaker similar trend, while memory repertoires showed none. Zero-insertion analyses could be partly confounded by invariant T cells such as MAIT and iNKT, although diverse VJ usage argued against such confounding for most clonotypes. In beta out-of-frame sequences, excess twin sharing was weaker, because having fewer shared sequences lowered the signal-to-noise ratio.

Every donor was a healthy Caucasian. The twin cohort comprised three pairs of female monozygotic twins, all aged roughly 18 to 30 years. Positive isolation kits from Invitrogen were used to isolate CD4+ and CD8+ T cell populations. These data also featured in a second study, about yellow fever vaccine responses in identical twins. In that second paper, the authors write: According to the authors, in identical twins the way T cells responded to vaccination appeared partly convergent and partly personalized. The study precisely tracked vaccine-responding T cell clones in identical twins.

The sample consisted of CD4+ T cells sorted from blood. This clonotype originated in a young woman in good health.

The nucleotides read TGTGCCAGCAGCTTAGGTCACCTCTCCTACGAGCAGTACTTC. Its protein is CASSLGHLSYEQYF. The sequence links TRBV7-6 to TRBJ2-7, with the D gene not clear enough to name. The germline V gene yields SGHVS for CDR1 and FNYEAQ for CDR2. The CDR3 measures 14 amino acids from cysteine to phenylalanine. This entry keeps only the CDR3 DNA: 42 bases, framed from base 1. V and J are truncated by 1 base and 0 bases respectively, leaving an intervening sequence of 7 bases.